A single T cell receptor (beta chain) is shown here with its context. The data originate from a study of blood T cell repertoires in COVID-19. Clones were sequenced by immunoSEQ multiplex PCR, and TCRdb holds only the in-frame ones, with some missing. Here the sample spans about 140,000 clones, around 81% being singletons. After removal of 4 bases from V and 4 bases from J, the junction contained 17 bases not matched to a gene. There are 18 residues in the CDR3. Germline lookup yields CDR1 SEHNR and CDR2 FQNEAQ (reference sequence). This clonotype originated in a human donor in a cohort sampled during active COVID-19. The sample was peripheral blood. The chain links TRBV7-9 to TRBJ2-5; 8 bases are a match to TRBD2. The CDR3 spells CASSSHRGGRGFGETQYF. The CDR3, as DNA: TGTGCCAGCAGCTCCCACCGGGGGGGCCGGGGTTTTGGAGAGACCCAGTACTTC.